This T cell receptor (beta chain) was identified in a study of blood T cells in healthy people across ages. A few counts support this clonotype. Trimming at V came to 2 bases and at J to 7 bases, leaving 5 bases not matched to a gene. Looked up from germline, CDR1 is SGHTA and CDR2 is FQGNSA. The CDR3 loop spans 14 amino acids. Using a J-beta primer mix together with a sample-barcoded 5' primer, a second PCR was run for roughly 7 to 11 cycles. TCRdb reprocessed the 5' RACE reads with MiXCR, giving one entry per CDR3 protein. This table holds hundreds of thousands of distinct CDR3 sequences, roughly 41% found once. Extracted total RNA amounted to at least 6 micrograms for each sample.

The chain employs TRBV7-2 and TRBJ1-5; 7 bases agree with TRBD1. The sequence was collected from a woman aged 55-75 years in good health. Sequenced input: blood. The CDR3 DNA follows: TGTGCCAGCAGCTTACAGGGGGAGGGACAGCCCCAGCATTTT. This translates into CASSLQGEGQPQHF.